This T cell receptor (beta chain) came from a study of cytomegalovirus exposure and HLA in healthy donors. Germline V lookup: CDR1 GTSNPN, CDR2 SVGIG (reference sequence). The length of the CDR3 is 16 residues. With 0 bases removed from V and 1 base from J, the gap between germline ends came to 15 bases. Primers for the PCR totalled 60 Vbeta and 13 Jbeta. TCRdb keeps only in-frame clones here, not all; method: immunoSEQ multiplex PCR. The repertoire has 100,000 to 150,000 clones, around three quarters of them found once; the top ten carry 3% to 4%. The V gene is TRBV30, the J gene TRBJ1-1; possibly TRBD1 for D (6 bases). Sequencing input: PBMCs. This sequence originates from a male donor in good health and CMV-seronegative. In DNA form, the CDR3 reads TGTGCCTGGAGTGTACCAGGGGCAATTGCGAACACTGAAGCTTTCTTT. Its protein is CAWSVPGAIANTEAFF.